This TCR beta chain was identified in a study of post-analysis software for immune sequencing data. Details on this clonotype: Its specificity is not known.

The germline CDR1 and CDR2 sequences are MGHRA and YSYEKL. The CDR3 is 15 residues long. Sequencing libraries made from TCR beta cDNA carried unique molecular identifiers. The T cell input of roughly 0.9 to 11 million gave roughly 460,000 cDNA molecules. Each CDR3 protein gets one entry after TCRdb re-called the PCR reads with MiXCR. The sample includes hundreds of thousands of distinct CDR3 sequences, 40% to 50% seen only once; the top ten take 1.5% to 2%. Points from the study as a whole: Diversity measured as normalized Chao1 was significantly lower in multiple sclerosis patients than in controls. Included in a set of about five TRBV segments more frequent in patients than controls were TRBV5-6, TRBV5-1 and TRBV20-1. Those samples that were prepared in the same batch co-clustered strongly by F measure.

This rearrangement joins TRBV4-1 to TRBJ2-5; possibly TRBD1 for D (6 bases). The end of the DNA is better explained by TRBJ2-7, so the J call may be wrong. The receptor's source is a girl aged 10 to 17 with multiple sclerosis. Material: blood. The CDR3, as DNA: TGCGCCAGCAGCCAAGATAGGGGGAGAGGGAGCGAGCAGTACTTC. Translated, it gives CASSQDRGRGSEQYF.